The 10 T cell receptor beta chains presented below share a single source sample, sequenced in a study of OX40 agonist ivuxolimab in advanced cancers. The protocol was immunoSEQ multiplex PCR, while the TCRdb copy is restricted to in-frame clones and leaves out a portion. The data show more than 50,000 clones, about 85% seen once. Source: CD4+ or CD8+ T cells sorted from blood, taken in a trial of the OX40 agonist ivuxolimab. The receptors stem from an adult with an advanced solid tumor such as melanoma, head and neck, liver or kidney cancer.

The chain combines TRBV7-2 with TRBJ1-2; maybe TRBD1 (5 bases). Germline CDR1 and CDR2: SGHTA and FQGNSA. The CDR3 extends over 14 amino acids. V lost 6 bases and J 7 bases, leaving 18 bases between the germline ends. The CDR3 region has the DNA TGTGCCAGCAGGAGGCGAAGGGGCGAGGGTGGCTACACCTTC. It yields the protein CASRRRRGEGGYTF.

The chain links TRBV6-1 to TRBJ1-2; possible D gene TRBD1, 5 bases. CDR3 length equals 14 residues. With 4 bases removed from V and 5 bases from J, the gap between germline ends came to 14 bases. Germline lookup yields CDR1 MNHNS and CDR2 SASEGT. CDR3 amino acids: CASSGFGGGYGYTF. The CDR3 region has the DNA TGTGCCAGCAGTGGCTTTGGGGGGGGGTATGGCTACACCTTC.

The genes are TRBV5-3 and TRBJ1-6; possibly TRBD1 for D (5 bases). TRBV5-3 has ORF status, its function being uncertain. The CDR3 has 16 residues. V lost 1 base, J lost 4 bases, and 12 bases lay in between. The CDR3 reads CARSLSEGQYNSPLHF. The CDR3 DNA follows: TGTGCCAGAAGCTTGTCGGAGGGGCAGTATAATTCACCCCTCCACTTT.

This clone occurred a few times. The chain joins TRBV9 to TRBJ2-1; 7 bases agree with TRBD2. The germline V gene encodes CDR1 SGDLS and CDR2 YYNGEE. The junction had 6 bases not matched to a gene; V was cut back by 0 bases and J by 0 bases. This CDR3 region has 17 residues. The CDR3 here is CASSVEGGASSYNEQFF. Written as DNA, the CDR3 is TGTGCCAGCAGCGTAGAGGGAGGGGCGAGCTCCTACAATGAGCAGTTCTTC.

J is TRBJ1-1 and V is TRBV7-9; maybe TRBD1 (5 bases). Trimming shortened V by 5 bases and J by 0 bases, and 13 bases separated the two germline ends. The germline V gene has CDR1 SEHNR and CDR2 FQNEAQ (reference sequence). This CDR3 contains 15 residues. The CDR3 loop reads CASSRARGLNTEAFF. CDR3 nucleotide sequence: TGTGCCAGCAGCAGAGCCCGGGGCCTGAACACTGAAGCTTTCTTT. The complete variable domain, with remaining parts taken from reference TRBV7-9 and TRBJ1-1, reads DTGVSQNPRHKITKRGQNVTFRCDPISEHNRLYWYRQTLGQGPEFLTYFQNEAQLEKSRLLSDRFSAERPKGSFSTLEIQRTEQGDSAMYLCASSRARGLNTEAFFGQGTRLTVV.

The chain uses TRBV7-9 and TRBJ1-3; unclear D gene. This CDR3 contains 14 residues. The germline gives CDR1 SEHNR, CDR2 FQNEAQ (reference sequence). V was shortened by 1 base and J by 4 bases, with 8 bases between the two germline ends. CDR3 in DNA: TGTGCCAGCAGCTTAGAAGGGAGCGGAAACACCATATATTTT. This codes for CASSLEGSGNTIYF.

This clone came up once. The gene calls are TRBV6-5 and TRBJ1-1; D may be TRBD1 (6 bases). CDR1 is MNHEY and CDR2 is SVGAGI in the germline V gene. There are 13 residues in the CDR3. V was pared by 2 bases and J by 5 bases, with 9 bases between. The CDR3 loop reads CASSYERGTEAFF. CDR3 in DNA: TGTGCCAGCAGTTACGAGAGGGGGACTGAAGCTTTCTTT.

This clone was recorded only once. V gene TRBV19 combines with J gene TRBJ1-2; D is unclear. CDR3 size: 13 residues. The V gene's germline CDR1 is LNHDA and CDR2 SQIVND (reference sequence). Trimming stripped 2 bases from V and 7 bases from J, with 11 bases between. CDR3 amino acids: CASSISSETGYTF. CDR3 DNA: TGTGCCAGTAGTATATCGTCAGAGACTGGCTACACCTTC.

In nucleotides, the CDR3 is TGTGCCAGTAGTGGTGAGTTAGAGCCCCAGCATTTT. This encodes CASSGELEPQHF. The genes are TRBV19 and TRBJ1-5; D uncertain. This CDR3 is built from 12 residues. The V gene lost 5 bases and the J gene lost 8 bases, with 10 bases spanning the gap. Germline V gene sequence: CDR1 LNHDA, CDR2 SQIVND (reference sequence).

This chain links TRBV27 with TRBJ2-3; possible D gene TRBD2, 6 bases. The CDR3 has 17 amino acids. Germline V gene sequence: CDR1 MNHEY, CDR2 SMNVEV (reference sequence). Trimming stripped 5 bases from V and 2 bases from J, with 20 bases between. The CDR3 is CASSKPLGSGLTDTQYF. The CDR3 coding sequence is TGTGCCAGCAGTAAACCCCTGGGTAGCGGACTCACAGATACGCAGTATTTT.